This TCR beta chain appears in the sequencing data of a study of CD8 T cells in Susac syndrome (dated by TCRdb to between 2018 and 2021). Broadly, across the study: Whether CD8+ T cell activation and differentiation in Susac syndrome was antigen driven was tested using repertoire sequencing. The clonality of the CD8+ T cell repertoire was compared across 12 healthy donors, roughly 14 Susac syndrome patients and 15 multiple sclerosis patients.

RNA was extracted with the RNeasy kit and roughly 0.45 to 1 ug was reverse transcribed using random hexamers. The immunoSEQ multiplex PCR assay, covering 54 Vbeta and 13 Jbeta segments, was used to amplify TCR beta CDR3 regions. To correct PCR amplification bias, a synthetic template baseline was used for both primer optimization and computational correction. On the study's bioinformatics: Only productive sequences were kept, with reads annotated to V, D and J genes according to IMGT and analyzed in immunoSEQ Analyzer. To calculate clonality, Shannon entropy was normalized by log2 of the number of productive unique sequences and then subtracted from one. Public and private clones were assessed among the 100 most prevalent clones of each patient and control. Clones were defined as Susac-specific if absent from the healthy and MS cohorts, from 1052 published viral clones and from other ImmuneACCESS disease sequences. Starting from the raw public reads, TCRdb applied fastp trimming at Q25, assembled clones with MiXCR and retained in-frame beta chains. Rows with a matching CDR3 protein are joined into one entry that keeps the most common DNA and genes. The V and J calls reflect TCRdb's pipeline rather than the authors' work. This sample lists 250,000 to 300,000 distinct CDR3 sequences; 85% were detected once. Approximately 0.11% of the sample is held by the ten biggest clonotypes.

Peripheral blood CD8+ and CD4+ T cells from healthy donors, Susac syndrome patients and multiple sclerosis patients were profiled by high-throughput TCR beta sequencing. The multiple sclerosis controls were treatment-naive patients whose relapsing-remitting disease, either stable or active, fulfilled the revised McDonald criteria. CD8+ TEMRA cells were enriched by FACS, while bulk CD8+ and CD4+ T cells were purified by magnetic negative isolation. Blood was drawn into EDTA tubes, processed within 24 hours, and PBMCs were isolated by density gradient centrifugation. PBMCs intended for TCR sequencing were cryopreserved in liquid nitrogen and were subsequently thawed in a 37 degrees C water bath. A purity of at least 90% was achieved for sorted or isolated CD4+, CD8+ and CD8+ TEMRA cells. The CDR3 runs 12 amino acids, cysteine and phenylalanine included. Only the CDR3 part of the read is kept: 36 bases, read in frame from the first base. V was cut back by 6 bases and J by 6 bases, leaving a gap of 9 bases between them. Reading the germline V gene gives CDR1 MNHEY and CDR2 SVGEGT.

The paper as a whole reports these results and caveats: The number of individuals in the TCR sequencing and HLA analysis was acknowledged as relatively small.

In the case of this clonotype: Its antigen is unknown. No qualities accompany the bases; no much larger clone lies one base away.

The chain was built from TRBV6-2 or TRBV6-3 and TRBJ2-1; the D gene is not confidently resolved. The source is a human donor with multiple sclerosis. Material for sequencing was CD8+ T cells from PBMCs. The CDR3 amino acid sequence is: CASRYKRNEQFF. In nucleotides, the sequence is TGTGCCAGCAGATACAAGCGCAATGAGCAGTTCTTC.